This TCR beta chain was recorded in a study of blood T cell repertoires in COVID-19. The V gene lost 0 bases and the J gene lost 0 bases, with 6 bases spanning the gap. Germline V gene data show CDR1 as LGHNA and CDR2 as YNFKEQ. CDR3 length: 15 residues. TCRdb keeps only in-frame clones here, not all; method: immunoSEQ multiplex PCR. The table includes some 100,000 clones, about 82% detected once. The V gene is TRBV4-2, the J gene TRBJ1-3; D not certain. The sequencing sample was made of peripheral blood. The sequence came from a woman aged 70-85 years with active or convalescent COVID-19. In DNA form, the CDR3 reads TGTGCCAGCAGCCAAGATCTAGACTCTGGAAACACCATATATTTT. It codes for CASSQDLDSGNTIYF.